These 7 T cell receptor beta chains came from one sample sequenced in a study of a mutant IDH1 vaccine in newly diagnosed glioma. Antigens of these TCRs are unknown. Time point: week 23, last vaccination. Doses of 300 ug of mutant IDH1 20-mer peptide were given with topical imiquimod. TCRdb's copy holds only in-frame clones and misses some; the assay was immunoSEQ multiplex PCR. The sample has around 56,000 clones; around 80% are singletons. The specimen comprised PBMCs, sampled from a glioma patient whose treatment included an IDH1 peptide vaccine. The receptors derive from a middle-aged woman with glioma. Some clones in this sample may be carry-over from other donors' samples.

The chain carries TRBV29-1 and TRBJ2-5, with 9 bases that match TRBD1. The length of the CDR3 is 12 residues. The junction had 4 bases not matched to a gene; V was cut back by 7 bases and J by 4 bases. Germline V lookup: CDR1 SQVTM, CDR2 ANQGSEA. CDR3 DNA: TGCAGCGGAACAGGGGGCTTAGAGACCCAGTACTTC. Its translation is CSGTGGLETQYF.

This chain joins TRBV15 and TRBJ1-4, with 9 nucleotides matching TRBD1. This CDR3 region has 15 residues. J gave up 7 bases and V 4 bases, and 7 bases lay outside the gene matches. Germline V gene data show CDR1 as LNHNV and CDR2 as YYDKDF (reference sequence). The CDR3 sequence is CATSTRTGALEKLFF. CDR3 nucleotides: TGTGCCACCAGCACTAGGACAGGGGCGCTTGAAAAACTGTTTTTT.

The chain carries TRBV13 and TRBJ2-5, with D perhaps TRBD1 or TRBD2 (6 bases each). The length of the CDR3 is 14 residues. Trimming pared 3 bases from V and 4 bases from J, leaving 12 bases between. CDR1 is PRHDT, CDR2 FYEKMQ, per germline (reference sequence). CDR3 bases: TGTGCCAGCAGCTTGGGGGCCGGGGGAGAGACCCAGTACTTC. It yields the protein CASSLGAGGETQYF.

This clone was counted only a few times. The chain links TRBV5-6 to TRBJ2-2, with 11 bases matching TRBD2. The CDR3 is 16 residues long. The V and J ends lost 2 bases and 3 bases, in that order; junction bases with no gene match: 3. CDR1 and CDR2 (germline): SGHDT, YYEEEE. The CDR3 loop is CASSFSGGAYTGELFF. The CDR3 DNA sequence: TGTGCCAGCAGCTTTAGCGGGGGGGCCTACACCGGGGAGCTGTTTTTT.

The rearrangement links TRBV2 to TRBJ2-5; a possible D gene is TRBD1 (5 bases). V gave up 7 bases and J gave up 3 bases, with 6 bases separating them. The CDR3 is 11 amino acids. Germline CDR1 reads SNHLY; CDR2 reads FYNNEI. CDR3 protein: CASKGEETQYF. The CDR3 DNA is TGTGCCAGCAAAGGGGAAGAGACCCAGTACTTC. The full variable domain, with the rest looked up from reference TRBV2 and TRBJ2-5, is EPEVTQTPSHQVTQMGQEVILRCVPISNHLYFYWYRQILGQKVEFLVSFYNNEISEKSEIFDDQFSVERPDGSNFTLKIRSTKLEDSAMYFCASKGEETQYFGPGTRLLVL.

The chain has TRBV14 and TRBJ2-1; TRBD1 is a possible D gene (6 bases). Trimming removed 4 bases at V and 2 bases at J, with 9 bases between. Germline loops: CDR1 SGHDN, CDR2 FVKESK. The CDR3 is 14 residues long. The CDR3 DNA reads TGTGCCAGCAGCCCGACAGGAGCCTACAATGAGCAGTTCTTC. Residues: CASSPTGAYNEQFF. Together with reference TRBV14 and TRBJ2-1, the CDR3 gives the full variable domain: EAGVTQFPSHSVIEKGQTVTLRCDPISGHDNLYWYRRVMGKEIKFLLHFVKESKQDESGMPNNRFLAERTGGTYSTLKVQPAELEDSGVYFCASSPTGAYNEQFFGPGTRLTVL.

The rearrangement joins TRBV14 to TRBJ1-2; D is unresolved. V lost 2 bases and J 1 base, leaving 5 bases between the germline ends. Germline values: CDR1 SGHDN, CDR2 FVKESK. The CDR3 loop spans 13 amino acids. The CDR3 spells CASSQLNNYGYTF. The CDR3 bases are TGTGCCAGCAGCCAACTTAATAACTATGGCTACACCTTC.